The count of the clone carrying this T cell receptor (beta chain) is one. Its antigen is as yet unknown. Use of 60 Vbeta and 13 Jbeta primers characterized the PCR. Profiled with immunoSEQ multiplex PCR; TCRdb holds only in-frame clones, not every one. The repertoire has roughly 140,000 clones, about 64% of them found once; the top ten carry around 3%. With V trimmed by 6 bases and J by 8 bases, 23 bases remained unmatched. Germline V CDR1 and CDR2: ENHRY, SYGVKD. This CDR3 has 18 residues. The sample belongs to a study of cytomegalovirus exposure and HLA in healthy donors. Looking at the study overall: An earlier analysis found 120 million or so unique TCR beta sequences from about 190 million T cells. There were 350 to 400 genotyped donors. Of these, roughly 80% fell in the genetic ancestry cluster associated with self-reported Caucasian donors.

Findings and limits, study-wide: The authors listed approximately 160 TCR beta chains as cytomegalovirus-associated.

This clonotype was sampled from a woman in her twenties or thirties in good health and CMV-seropositive. The rearrangement links TRBV10-3 to TRBJ1-2, with 8 bases matching TRBD1. Sequencing input: PBMCs. The CDR3 region has the DNA TGTGCCATCAGGCCCTCGGGGGGAGACAGGGGCCCCTCTTACGGCTACACCTTC. Its translation: CAIRPSGGDRGPSYGYTF.